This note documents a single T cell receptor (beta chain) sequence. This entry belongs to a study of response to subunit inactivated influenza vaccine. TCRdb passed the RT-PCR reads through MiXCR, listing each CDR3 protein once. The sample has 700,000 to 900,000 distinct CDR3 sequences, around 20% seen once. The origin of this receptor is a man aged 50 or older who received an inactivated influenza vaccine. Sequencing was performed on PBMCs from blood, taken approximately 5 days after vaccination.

CDR3 protein: CASSPEGARNTIYF. Written as DNA, the CDR3 is TGCGCCAGCAGCCCGGAAGGGGCTCGAAACACCATATATTTT. The rearrangement uses TRBV5-1 and TRBJ1-3; D is perhaps TRBD1 (5 bases). Trimming pared 4 bases from V and 5 bases from J, leaving 13 bases between. From germline, CDR1 is SGHRS and CDR2 YFSETQ. This CDR3 contains 14 residues.